This T cell receptor (beta chain) emerged from a study of T cells after yellow fever vaccination. About the study: Any fraction with a low cell number was prepared using SMART-Seq v4 Ultra Low Input. General study points: Most primary-vaccination clones recurred post-booster (just under 98% CD4, 88% CD8).

Only a few counts were recorded for this clonotype. Its antigen is not known. 5'RACE template switching added a universal primer site and UMIs to TCR cDNA. TCRdb reprocessed the 5' RACE reads via MiXCR and lists one record per CDR3 protein. The sample has about 320,000 distinct CDR3 sequences, around 4.3% seen once. The CDR3 totals 16 residues. Germline V gene lookup returns CDR1 SGHRS and CDR2 YFSETQ. Trimming pared 4 bases from V and 2 bases from J, leaving 17 bases between. The sequencing used PBMCs, collected 15 days after the yellow fever booster vaccination. The TCR originated in a young man who received the YFV17D yellow fever vaccine. The gene calls are TRBV5-1 and TRBJ2-3, with TRBD2 as a possible D gene (6 bases). CDR3 in DNA: TGCGCCAGCAGCACTGGGACTCGCCCTGACACAGATACGCAGTATTTT. The encoded protein is CASSTGTRPDTDTQYF. Complete variable domain (other parts from reference TRBV5-1 and TRBJ2-3): KAGVTQTPRYLIKTRGQQVTLSCSPISGHRSVSWYQQTPGQGLQFLFEYFSETQRNKGNFPGRFSGRQFSNSRSEMNVSTLELGDSALYLCASSTGTRPDTDTQYFGPGTRLTVL.